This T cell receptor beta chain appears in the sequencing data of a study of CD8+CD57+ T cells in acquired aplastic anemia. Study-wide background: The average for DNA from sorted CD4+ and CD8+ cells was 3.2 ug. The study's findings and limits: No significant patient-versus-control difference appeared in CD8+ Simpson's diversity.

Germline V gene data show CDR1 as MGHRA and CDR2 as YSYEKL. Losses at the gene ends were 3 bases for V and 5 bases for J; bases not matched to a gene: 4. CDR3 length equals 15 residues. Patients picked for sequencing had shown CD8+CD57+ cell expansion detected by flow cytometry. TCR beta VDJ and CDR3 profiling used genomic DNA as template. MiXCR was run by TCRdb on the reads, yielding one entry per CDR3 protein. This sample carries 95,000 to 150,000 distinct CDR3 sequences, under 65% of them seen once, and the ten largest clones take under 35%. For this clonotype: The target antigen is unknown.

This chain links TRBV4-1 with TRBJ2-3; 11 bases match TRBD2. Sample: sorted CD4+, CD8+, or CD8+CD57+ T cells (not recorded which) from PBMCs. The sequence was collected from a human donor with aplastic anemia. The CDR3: CASSHSGGGQDTQYF. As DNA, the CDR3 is TGCGCCAGCAGCCATAGCGGGGGGGGCCAAGATACGCAGTATTTT.